The 30 T cell receptor beta chains reported below all come from one sample, sequenced in a study of cytomegalovirus exposure and HLA in healthy donors. It was with 60 Vbeta and 13 Jbeta primers that the PCR ran. The table came from immunoSEQ multiplex PCR; TCRdb's copy has only in-frame clones and leaves some out. This repertoire includes around 140,000 clones. The sample consisted of PBMCs. These receptors all stem from a woman aged 45-59 years in good health and CMV-seronegative.

This rearrangement joins TRBV5-1 to TRBJ1-2; D might be TRBD1 (5 bases). V gave up 4 bases and J gave up 0 bases, with 13 bases separating them. The CDR3 sequence is 15 residues long. Germline CDR1 SGHRS, CDR2 YFSETQ. CDR3: CASSPREGANYGYTF. For the CDR3, the DNA is TGCGCCAGCAGCCCCAGGGAGGGAGCTAACTATGGCTACACCTTC.

The gene calls are TRBV7-3 and TRBJ1-1, with TRBD1 as a possible D gene (6 bases). CDR3 length: 13 amino acids. V was clipped by 4 bases and J by 7 bases, with 13 bases between them. Germline-derived CDR1 and CDR2 are SGHTA and FQGTGA. DNA for the CDR3: TGTGCCAGCAGCTGGGTACAGGGAAGTGAAGCTTTCTTT. Encoded protein: CASSWVQGSEAFF.

The chain combines TRBV27 with TRBJ2-1; 11 bases line up with TRBD2. Germline trimming cut 2 bases from V and 8 bases from J; bases unmatched to any gene: 8. This CDR3 spans 16 amino acids. From germline, CDR1 is MNHEY and CDR2 SMNVEV (reference sequence). CDR3 region: CASSLGTSGLVYEQFF. The CDR3 DNA reads TGTGCCAGCAGTTTAGGGACTAGCGGACTGGTTTATGAGCAGTTCTTC.

This chain connects TRBV5-4 to TRBJ1-2, with a possible D match to TRBD1 (6 bases). The CDR3 length is 15 residues. Per the germline V gene, CDR1 is SGHNT and CDR2 is YYREEE (reference sequence). Deletions cut 4 bases from V and 1 base from J, with 14 bases between. The CDR3 region has the DNA TGTGCCAGCAGCCTACAGGGACTACTTAACTATGGCTACACCTTC. It encodes CASSLQGLLNYGYTF.

J is TRBJ2-1 and V is TRBV5-6, with 9 bases lining up with TRBD1. The CDR3 runs to 15 residues. The trim removed 4 bases at V and 4 bases at J, leaving 6 bases unmatched. Per germline, CDR1 SGHDT and CDR2 YYEEEE. CDR3 sequence reads: CASSAGTGRYNEQFF. The CDR3 nucleotides are TGTGCCAGCAGCGCCGGGACAGGGAGGTACAATGAGCAGTTCTTC.

This chain joins TRBV5-4 and TRBJ1-3; the D gene is possibly TRBD1 (6 bases). Germline V gene data show CDR1 as SGHNT and CDR2 as YYREEE (reference sequence). This CDR3 is 15 amino acids long. V lost 4 bases to trimming and J lost 3 bases, with 14 bases between them. This CDR3 is CASSPGGLFGNTIYF. CDR3 bases: TGTGCCAGCAGCCCTGGGGGCTTATTTGGAAACACCATATATTTT.

The J gene is TRBJ2-3, the V gene TRBV18; 9 positions match TRBD2. Germline V lookup: CDR1 KGHSH, CDR2 LQKENI. Trimming cost V 4 bases and J 4 bases; bases outside gene matches: 6. This CDR3 region has 15 residues. CDR3: CASSLIAGEADTQYF. CDR3 sequence (DNA): TGTGCCAGCTCACTTATAGCGGGAGAGGCAGATACGCAGTATTTT.

The rearrangement joins TRBV14 to TRBJ2-5; D gene uncertain. V lost 6 bases and J 2 bases, leaving 4 bases between the germline ends. Germline loops: CDR1 SGHDN, CDR2 FVKESK. The CDR3 consists of 11 residues. The chain's CDR3 is CASSEQETQYF. The CDR3, as DNA: TGTGCCAGCAGTGAGCAAGAGACCCAGTACTTC.

The chain uses TRBV28 and TRBJ2-7, with D possibly matching TRBD2 (6 bases). From germline, CDR1 is MDHEN and CDR2 SYDVKM. This CDR3 is built from 15 residues. Deletions cut 5 bases from V and 7 bases from J, with 21 bases between. The CDR3 spells CASSLGSADTGEQYF. CDR3 in DNA: TGTGCCAGCAGTCTCGGGAGTGCCGATACGGGGGAGCAGTACTTC.

This chain links TRBV18 with TRBJ2-5; 9 nucleotides line up with TRBD1. The J segment lost 5 bases and the V segment lost 3 bases, leaving 7 bases of the junction unmatched. This CDR3 spans 15 amino acids. Germline V gene sequence: CDR1 KGHSH, CDR2 LQKENI. The CDR3 is CASSPAQGARETQYF. CDR3 coding DNA: TGTGCCAGCTCACCGGCACAGGGGGCTCGGGAGACCCAGTACTTC.

The CDR3 is CASSREDKVGPQHF. In DNA form, the CDR3 reads TGTGCCAGCAGCCGGGAGGACAAGGTCGGTCCCCAGCATTTT. The V and J genes are TRBV7-9 and TRBJ1-5, with TRBD1 as a possible D gene (5 bases). The CDR3 consists of 14 residues. V lost 5 bases and J lost 10, with 18 bases in between. From germline, CDR1 is SEHNR and CDR2 FQNEAQ (reference sequence).

The CDR3 DNA follows: TGCGCCAGCAGCTTGGGCCCGGGGACAGCCTCACCCCTCCACTTT. Residues: CASSLGPGTASPLHF. The chain couples TRBV5-1 to TRBJ1-6, with 7 bases that match TRBD1. The CDR3 contains 15 residues. Germline-derived CDR1 and CDR2 are SGHRS and YFSETQ. The junction had 7 bases not matched to a gene; V was cut back by 0 bases and J by 10 bases.

This chain links TRBV7-9 with TRBJ2-7, with TRBD1 matching 8 bases. CDR3 length: 16 residues. Trimming removed 5 bases from V and 2 bases from J; junction bases left unmatched: 11. The V gene's germline CDR1 is SEHNR and CDR2 FQNEAQ (reference sequence). Here the CDR3 reads CASSPHPRTGPYEQYF. CDR3 sequence (DNA): TGTGCCAGCAGCCCTCACCCCCGGACAGGGCCCTACGAGCAGTACTTC.

The chain is built from TRBV5-4 and TRBJ1-1; TRBD1 aligns across 12 bases. CDR3 length: 14 residues. Germline CDR1 reads SGHNT; CDR2 reads YYREEE (reference sequence). Losses at the gene ends were 3 bases for V and 6 bases for J; bases not matched to a gene: 3. The CDR3 sequence is CASSWGQGAAEAFF. The DNA of the CDR3 is TGTGCCAGCAGCTGGGGACAGGGGGCCGCTGAAGCTTTCTTT. Full variable domain (missing parts from reference TRBV5-4 and TRBJ1-1): ETGVTQSPTHLIKTRGQQVTLRCSSQSGHNTVSWYQQALGQGPQFIFQYYREEENGRGNFPPRFSGLQFPNYSSELNVNALELDDSALYLCASSWGQGAAEAFFGQGTRLTVV.

This chain links TRBV4-2 with TRBJ2-3, with 7 positions matching TRBD2. The CDR3 consists of 15 residues. Germline CDR1 and CDR2: LGHNA and YNFKEQ. Unmatched junction bases numbered 7, after V lost 4 bases and J lost 3 bases. In DNA form, the CDR3 reads TGTGCCAGCAGCCTCGCCGGGACTACAACAGATACGCAGTATTTT. Amino acid sequence: CASSLAGTTTDTQYF.

The chain joins TRBV2 to TRBJ1-2, with D possibly being TRBD1 (5 bases). Trimming removed 6 bases at V and 5 bases at J, with 16 bases between. CDR3 length: 14 residues. CDR1 is SNHLY, CDR2 FYNNEI, per germline. CDR3 bases: TGTGCCAGCAGCAATAATCCAGGGATGTATGGCTACACCTTC. It yields the protein CASSNNPGMYGYTF. Variable domain in full (rest from reference TRBV2 and TRBJ1-2): EPEVTQTPSHQVTQMGQEVILRCVPISNHLYFYWYRQILGQKVEFLVSFYNNEISEKSEIFDDQFSVERPDGSNFTLKIRSTKLEDSAMYFCASSNNPGMYGYTFGSGTRLTVV.

The CDR3 nucleotides read TGTGCCAGCTTAGCAGGGGGGGACAGGGTCTACGAGCAGTACTTC. It yields the protein CASLAGGDRVYEQYF. The genes are TRBV11-2 and TRBJ2-7; TRBD1 aligns across 9 bases. Germline trimming cut 8 bases from V and 3 bases from J; bases unmatched to any gene: 11. The germline gives CDR1 SGHAT, CDR2 FQNNGV. The CDR3 is made up of 15 amino acids.

The chain links TRBV7-9 to TRBJ2-3; TRBD2 is a possible D gene (5 bases). The V gene lost 2 bases and the J gene lost 6 bases, with 12 bases spanning the gap. CDR1 and CDR2 (germline): SEHNR, FQNEAQ (reference sequence). The CDR3 is 14 amino acids. In nucleotides, the CDR3 is TGTGCCAGCAGCTTATGGGGTAGCGCCGATACGCAGTATTTT. Translation gives CASSLWGSADTQYF.

This chain links TRBV18 with TRBJ2-3; TRBD2 might be the D (6 bases). This CDR3 comprises 16 residues. The V end lost 3 bases, the J end lost 0 bases, and 13 bases lay between the germline ends. Germline assignment: CDR1 KGHSH and CDR2 LQKENI. This CDR3 is CASSPTRQTSTDTQYF. For the CDR3, the DNA is TGTGCCAGCTCACCGACTAGACAGACTAGCACAGATACGCAGTATTTT.

The V gene is TRBV30, the J gene TRBJ1-3; tentative D call: TRBD1 (5 bases). The ends were cut back, 1 base at V and 7 bases at J, with 17 bases in the middle. Germline V gene data show CDR1 as GTSNPN and CDR2 as SVGIG (reference sequence). The CDR3 is 15 amino acids. The CDR3 protein is CAWSGGTAIGNTIYF. CDR3 in DNA: TGTGCCTGGAGTGGGGGCACGGCTATTGGCAACACCATATATTTT.

Comment on this clone: The sample contains more than one DNA sequence encoding this CDR3. The V call is TRBV5-1, the J call TRBJ2-7; 9 bases line up with TRBD1. Germline V gene data show CDR1 as SGHRS and CDR2 as YFSETQ. With 0 bases clipped from V and 7 bases from J, the junction kept 8 bases outside the gene matches. The CDR3 is 15 amino acids. The CDR3 DNA is TGCGCCAGCAGCTTGGAAGGGACAGGGACTGGGGAGCAGTACTTC. Translation gives CASSLEGTGTGEQYF.

CDR3 DNA sequence: TGTGCCAGCAGTAGGCTCAGGGGGGAGACCCAGTACTTC. Translation gives CASSRLRGETQYF. The rearrangement links TRBV6-5 to TRBJ2-5, with 7 bases matching TRBD1. The trim removed 5 bases at V and 5 bases at J, leaving 5 bases unmatched. In germline, CDR1 is MNHEY, CDR2 SVGAGI. The CDR3 loop spans 13 amino acids.

The rearrangement joins TRBV30 to TRBJ2-2, with D unresolved. CDR3 length equals 15 residues. V was trimmed by 0 bases and J by 4 bases, leaving 12 bases between them. The germline V gene has CDR1 GTSNPN and CDR2 SVGIG (reference sequence). CDR3 DNA: TGTGCCTGGAGTGTATGGGCCCCTGGCACCGGGGAGCTGTTTTTT. Amino acids: CAWSVWAPGTGELFF.

The chain is built from TRBV7-8 and TRBJ1-5; the D is unclear. Trimming left V 0 bases short and J 0 bases short, with 9 bases between. The germline V gene has CDR1 SGHVS and CDR2 FQNEAQ. The CDR3 consists of 16 residues. The CDR3 sequence is CASSLATGYSNQPQHF. The CDR3 nucleotides are TGTGCCAGCAGCTTAGCCACGGGGTATAGCAATCAGCCCCAGCATTTT.

V and J are TRBV19 and TRBJ2-1; D not resolved. CDR1 is LNHDA and CDR2 is SQIVND in the germline V gene (reference sequence). V gave up 1 base and J gave up 0 bases, with 10 bases separating them. The CDR3 totals 16 residues. Written as DNA, the CDR3 is TGTGCCAGTAGTATAGGGCGGCGGATCTCCTACAATGAGCAGTTCTTC. Translated, it gives CASSIGRRISYNEQFF.

The J gene is TRBJ1-1, the V gene TRBV5-1, with 12 bases fitting TRBD1. The germline CDR1 and CDR2 sequences are SGHRS and YFSETQ. This CDR3 contains 14 residues. V dropped 4 bases and J dropped 6; count of bases not matched to a gene: 4. The CDR3 loop is CASSEGQGASEAFF. Written as DNA, the CDR3 is TGCGCCAGCAGCGAGGGACAGGGGGCCTCTGAAGCTTTCTTT. Full variable domain (outside the CDR3, taken from reference TRBV5-1 and TRBJ1-1): KAGVTQTPRYLIKTRGQQVTLSCSPISGHRSVSWYQQTPGQGLQFLFEYFSETQRNKGNFPGRFSGRQFSNSRSEMNVSTLELGDSALYLCASSEGQGASEAFFGQGTRLTVV.

This chain joins TRBV5-1 and TRBJ1-2; D perhaps matches TRBD1 (5 bases). V gave up 3 bases and J gave up 6 bases, with 12 bases separating them. There are 13 residues in the CDR3. The V gene's germline CDR1 is SGHRS and CDR2 YFSETQ. The CDR3 sequence: CASSSRGDDGYTF. CDR3 DNA sequence: TGCGCCAGCAGCTCGCGGGGGGACGATGGCTACACCTTC.

The chain employs TRBV5-4 and TRBJ2-3, with D possibly being TRBD2 (6 bases). Germline CDR1 and CDR2: SGHNT and YYREEE (reference sequence). V was clipped by 5 bases and J by 2 bases, with 15 bases between them. The CDR3 sequence is 15 residues long. The CDR3 DNA reads TGTGCCAGCAGGGAGGGACTTACAGTCACAGATACGCAGTATTTT. Amino acids: CASREGLTVTDTQYF.

For the CDR3, the DNA is TGTGCCAGCAGCTTAGCGTATGGGAGCCTGACCTACAATGAGCAGTTCTTC. Translating gives CASSLAYGSLTYNEQFF. The chain recombines TRBV7-9 with TRBJ2-1; possibly TRBD2 for D (5 bases). Germline V gene sequence: CDR1 SEHNR, CDR2 FQNEAQ (reference sequence). The CDR3 is 17 residues long. Trimming left V 0 bases short and J 2 bases short, with 14 bases between.

The rearrangement uses TRBV5-1 and TRBJ2-3; TRBD2 aligns across 7 bases. J gave up 5 bases and V 7 bases, and 13 bases lay outside the gene matches. Germline V gene sequence: CDR1 SGHRS, CDR2 YFSETQ. The CDR3 is made up of 15 amino acids. For the CDR3, the DNA is TGCGCCAGCCGTTATTACTTGTTAGCGGGAGATACGCAGTATTTT. Translating gives CASRYYLLAGDTQYF.